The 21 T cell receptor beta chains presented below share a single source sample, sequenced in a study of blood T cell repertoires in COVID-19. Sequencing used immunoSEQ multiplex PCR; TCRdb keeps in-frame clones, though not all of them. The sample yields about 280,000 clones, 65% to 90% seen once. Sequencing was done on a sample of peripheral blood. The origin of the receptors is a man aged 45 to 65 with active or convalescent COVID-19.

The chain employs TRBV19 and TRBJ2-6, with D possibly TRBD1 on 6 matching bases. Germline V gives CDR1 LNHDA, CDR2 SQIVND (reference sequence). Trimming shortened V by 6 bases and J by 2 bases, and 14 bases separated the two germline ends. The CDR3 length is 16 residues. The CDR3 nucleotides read TGTGCCAGTAGGGTAGGGGGAGCAACTGGGGCCAACGTCCTGACTTTC. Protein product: CASRVGGATGANVLTF.

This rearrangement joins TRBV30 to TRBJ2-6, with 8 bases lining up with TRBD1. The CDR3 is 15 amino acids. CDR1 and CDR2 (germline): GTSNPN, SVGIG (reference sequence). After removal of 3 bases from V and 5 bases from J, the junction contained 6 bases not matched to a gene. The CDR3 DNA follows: TGTGCCTGGAGGGCAGGGGGCGCGTGGGCCAACGTCCTGACTTTC. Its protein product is CAWRAGGAWANVLTF. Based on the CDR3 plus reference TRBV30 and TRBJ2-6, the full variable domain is SQTIHQWPATLVQPVGSPLSLECTVEGTSNPNLYWYRQAAGRGLQLLFYSVGIGQISSEVPQNLSASRPQDRQFILSSKKLLLSDSGFYLCAWRAGGAWANVLTFGAGSRLTVL.

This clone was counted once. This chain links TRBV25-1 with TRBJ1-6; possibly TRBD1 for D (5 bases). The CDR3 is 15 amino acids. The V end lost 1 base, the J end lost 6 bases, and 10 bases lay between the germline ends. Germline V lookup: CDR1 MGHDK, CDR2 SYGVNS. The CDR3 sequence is CASSESQGPNSPLHF. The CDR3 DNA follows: TGTGCCAGCAGTGAATCTCAGGGTCCTAATTCACCCCTCCACTTT. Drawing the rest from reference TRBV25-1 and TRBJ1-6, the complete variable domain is EADIYQTPRYLVIGTGKKITLECSQTMGHDKMYWYQQDPGMELHLIHYSYGVNSTEKGDLSSESTVSRIRTEHFPLTLESARPSHTSQYLCASSESQGPNSPLHFGNGTRLTVT.

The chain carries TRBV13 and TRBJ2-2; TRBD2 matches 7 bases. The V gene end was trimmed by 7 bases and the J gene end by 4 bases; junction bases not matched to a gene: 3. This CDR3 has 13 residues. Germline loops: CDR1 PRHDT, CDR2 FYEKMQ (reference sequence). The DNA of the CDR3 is TGTGCCAGCACGGGGACTATCACCGGGGAGCTGTTTTTT. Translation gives CASTGTITGELFF.

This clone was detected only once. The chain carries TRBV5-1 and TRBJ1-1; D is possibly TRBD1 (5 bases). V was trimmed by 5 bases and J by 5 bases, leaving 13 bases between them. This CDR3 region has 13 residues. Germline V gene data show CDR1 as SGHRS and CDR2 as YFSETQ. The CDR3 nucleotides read TGCGCCAGCAGGGGGCTCTCGAGGACTGAAGCTTTCTTT. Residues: CASRGLSRTEAFF. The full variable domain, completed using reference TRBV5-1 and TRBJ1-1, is KAGVTQTPRYLIKTRGQQVTLSCSPISGHRSVSWYQQTPGQGLQFLFEYFSETQRNKGNFPGRFSGRQFSNSRSEMNVSTLELGDSALYLCASRGLSRTEAFFGQGTRLTVV.

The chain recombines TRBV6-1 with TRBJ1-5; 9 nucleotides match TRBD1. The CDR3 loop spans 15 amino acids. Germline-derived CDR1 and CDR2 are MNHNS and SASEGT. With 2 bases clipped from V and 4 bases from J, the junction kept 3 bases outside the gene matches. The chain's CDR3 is CASSEPGQGNQPQHF. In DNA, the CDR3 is TGTGCCAGCAGTGAACCCGGACAGGGGAATCAGCCCCAGCATTTT.

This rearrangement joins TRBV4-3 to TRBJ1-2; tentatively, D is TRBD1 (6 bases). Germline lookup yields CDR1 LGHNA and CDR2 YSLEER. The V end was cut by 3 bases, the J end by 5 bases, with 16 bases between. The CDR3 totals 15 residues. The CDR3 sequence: CASSQQGGRTYGYTF. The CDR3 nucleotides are TGCGCCAGCAGCCAGCAAGGGGGTAGGACGTATGGCTACACCTTC.

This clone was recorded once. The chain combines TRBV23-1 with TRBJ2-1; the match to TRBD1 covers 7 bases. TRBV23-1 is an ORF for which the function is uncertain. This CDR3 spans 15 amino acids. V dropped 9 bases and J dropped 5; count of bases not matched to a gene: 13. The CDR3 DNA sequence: TGCGCCAGAGCCCCGACAGGGCCATTTCACAATGAGCAGTTCTTC. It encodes CARAPTGPFHNEQFF.

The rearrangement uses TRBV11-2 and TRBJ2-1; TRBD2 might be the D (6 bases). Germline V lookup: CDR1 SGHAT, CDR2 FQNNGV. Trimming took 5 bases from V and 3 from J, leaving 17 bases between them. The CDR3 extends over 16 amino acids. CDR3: CASSDQYSGNYNEQFF. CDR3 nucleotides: TGTGCCAGCAGCGATCAATATAGCGGAAACTACAATGAGCAGTTCTTC.

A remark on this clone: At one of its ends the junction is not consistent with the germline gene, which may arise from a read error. The DNA for the CDR3 is TGTGCCAGCAGTTCGCCGGGGTTTTCATGGGTCTTC. Its translation is CASSSPGFSWVF. The chain carries TRBV12-3 or TRBV12-4 and TRBJ2-1; D is perhaps TRBD2 (5 bases). CDR3 length: 12 amino acids.

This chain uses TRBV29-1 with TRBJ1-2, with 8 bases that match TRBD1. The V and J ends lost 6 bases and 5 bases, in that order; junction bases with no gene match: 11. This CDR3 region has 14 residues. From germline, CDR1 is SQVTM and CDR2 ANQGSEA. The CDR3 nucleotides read TGCAGCGTCGATCCACAGGGGGAGTCTTATGGCTACACCTTC. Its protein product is CSVDPQGESYGYTF.

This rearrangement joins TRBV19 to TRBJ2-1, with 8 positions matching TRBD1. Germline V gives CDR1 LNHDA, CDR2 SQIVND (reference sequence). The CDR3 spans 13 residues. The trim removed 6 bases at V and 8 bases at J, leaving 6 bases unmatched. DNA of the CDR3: TGTGCCAGTAGCTCGGGGACAGGCTATGAGCAGTTCTTC. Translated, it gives CASSSGTGYEQFF.

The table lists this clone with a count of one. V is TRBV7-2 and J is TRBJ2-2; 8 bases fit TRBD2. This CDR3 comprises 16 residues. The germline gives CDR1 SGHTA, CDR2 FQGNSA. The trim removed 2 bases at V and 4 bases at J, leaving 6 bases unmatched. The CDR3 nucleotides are TGTGCCAGCAGCTTAACAGCGGGAGTCGGCACCGGGGAGCTGTTTTTT. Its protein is CASSLTAGVGTGELFF.

CDR3 sequence (DNA): TGTGCCAGCAGCCAAGTGGAGAGGAGAAACACCATATATTTT. Protein: CASSQVERRNTIYF. The gene calls are TRBV14 and TRBJ1-3; no definite D call. Looked up from germline, CDR1 is SGHDN and CDR2 is FVKESK. The CDR3 has 14 residues. The germline V and J ends were trimmed by 1 base and 5 bases, with 9 bases remaining between them.

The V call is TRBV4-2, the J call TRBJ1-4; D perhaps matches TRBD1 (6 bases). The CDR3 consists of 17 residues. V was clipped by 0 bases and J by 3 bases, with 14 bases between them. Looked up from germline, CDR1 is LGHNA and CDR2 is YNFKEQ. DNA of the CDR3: TGTGCCAGCAGCCAAGACCCTATGGGGGCTGCTAATGAAAAACTGTTTTTT. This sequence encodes CASSQDPMGAANEKLFF.

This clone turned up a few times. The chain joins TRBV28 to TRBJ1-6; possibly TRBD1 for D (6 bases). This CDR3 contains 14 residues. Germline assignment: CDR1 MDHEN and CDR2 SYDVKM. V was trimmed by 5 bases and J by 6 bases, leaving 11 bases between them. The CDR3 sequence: CASSEGQINSPLHF. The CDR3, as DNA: TGTGCCAGCAGTGAGGGACAAATTAATTCACCCCTCCACTTT.

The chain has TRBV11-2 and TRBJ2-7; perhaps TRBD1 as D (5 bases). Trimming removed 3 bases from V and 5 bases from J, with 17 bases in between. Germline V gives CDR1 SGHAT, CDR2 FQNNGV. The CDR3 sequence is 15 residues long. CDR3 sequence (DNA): TGTGCCAGCAGCTTCCACGATCAGGGCCCCCACGAGCAGTACTTC. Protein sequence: CASSFHDQGPHEQYF.

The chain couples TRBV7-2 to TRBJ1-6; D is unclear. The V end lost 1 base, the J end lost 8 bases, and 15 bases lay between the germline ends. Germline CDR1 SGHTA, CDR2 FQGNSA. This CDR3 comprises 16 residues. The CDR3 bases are TGTGCCAGCAGCTTAGTTGTGAGCCCGCTCCATTCACCCCTCCACTTT. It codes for CASSLVVSPLHSPLHF.

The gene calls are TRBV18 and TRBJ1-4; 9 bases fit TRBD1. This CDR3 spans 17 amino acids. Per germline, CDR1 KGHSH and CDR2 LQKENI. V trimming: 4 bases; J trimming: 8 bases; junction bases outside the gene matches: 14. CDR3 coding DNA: TGTGCCAGCTCACGTTCTCGTTCGGACAGGGGTGAGGAAAAACTGTTTTTT. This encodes CASSRSRSDRGEEKLFF. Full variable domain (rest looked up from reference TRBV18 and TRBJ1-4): NAGVMQNPRHLVRRRGQEARLRCSPMKGHSHVYWYRQLPEEGLKFMVYLQKENIIDESGMPKERFSAEFPKEGPSILRIQQVVRGDSAAYFCASSRSRSDRGEEKLFFGSGTQLSVL.

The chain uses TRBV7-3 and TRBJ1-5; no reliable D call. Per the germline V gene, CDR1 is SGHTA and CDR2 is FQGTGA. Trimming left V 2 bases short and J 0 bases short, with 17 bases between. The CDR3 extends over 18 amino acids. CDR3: CASSLPPGKGHSNQPQHF. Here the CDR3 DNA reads TGTGCCAGCAGCTTACCCCCAGGAAAAGGTCATAGCAATCAGCCCCAGCATTTT.

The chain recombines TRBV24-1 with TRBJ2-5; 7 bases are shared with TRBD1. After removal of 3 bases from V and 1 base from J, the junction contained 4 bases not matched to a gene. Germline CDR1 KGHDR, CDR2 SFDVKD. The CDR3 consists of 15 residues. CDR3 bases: TGTGCCACCAGTGATCCGGGACAGCCCCAAGAGACCCAGTACTTC. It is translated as CATSDPGQPQETQYF.